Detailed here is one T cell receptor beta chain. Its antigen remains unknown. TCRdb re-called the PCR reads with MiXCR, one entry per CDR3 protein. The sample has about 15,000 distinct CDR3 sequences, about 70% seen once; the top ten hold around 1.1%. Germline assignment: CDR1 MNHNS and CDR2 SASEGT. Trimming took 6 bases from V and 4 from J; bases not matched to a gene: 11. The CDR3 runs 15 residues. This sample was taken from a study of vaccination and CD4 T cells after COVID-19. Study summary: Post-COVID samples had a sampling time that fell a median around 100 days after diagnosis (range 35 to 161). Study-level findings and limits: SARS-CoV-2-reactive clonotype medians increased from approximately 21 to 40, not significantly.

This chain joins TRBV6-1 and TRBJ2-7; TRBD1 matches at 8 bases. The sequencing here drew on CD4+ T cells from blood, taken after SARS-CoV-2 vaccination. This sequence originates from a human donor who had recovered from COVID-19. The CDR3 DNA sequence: TGTGCCAGCAGACAGGGGGTTTGGCTTGGGTACGAGCAGTACTTC. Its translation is CASRQGVWLGYEQYF.